This TCR beta chain was identified in a study of radiotherapy plus CTLA-4 blockade in lung cancer (dated by TCRdb to the late 2010s). Turning to the overall study: Objective responses were observed in about a sixth of enrolled patients, and disease control was achieved in around 30%. The study at large found these results: The strongest predictors of response were reported to be early dynamic shifts in blood T cell clones along with a rise in serum interferon-beta following radiation. TCR clones derived from tumors expanded in peripheral blood after treatment with radiotherapy and ipilimumab.

Libraries were prepared through the immunoSEQ multiplex PCR assay. TCRdb carries this immuneACCESS record with in-frame sequences only. Its versions omit some clonotypes, under half of them owing to an unresolved V gene in the studies checked, with the rest unexplained. The sample data list more than 55,000 clones, and about 80% of these were observed just once. Under 7% of the sample comes from the top ten. The study evaluated CTLA-4 blockade (ipilimumab) given together with focal radiation therapy in patients who had chemo-refractory metastatic non-small-cell lung cancer. CDR1 and CDR2 were assigned from the germline V gene as SGDLS and YYNGEE. The CDR3, cysteine through phenylalanine, is 15 amino acids long. Left in the record is the CDR3 DNA by itself, 45 bases read in frame from the first base. V trim: 4 bases; J trim: 5 bases; unmatched bases: 9. A note on this clone: It lacks a known antigen. It has no much larger one-base neighbor in the sample; base qualities were not kept. Other DNA sequences in this sample translate to the same CDR3.

Sequences were derived from peripheral blood, sampled from a patient treated with radiotherapy plus ipilimumab. The receptor was isolated from a human donor with non-small cell lung cancer whose response to radiotherapy plus ipilimumab could not be evaluated. The rearranged chain carries TRBV9 and TRBJ2-1, and 7 junction bases match TRBD1. DNA sequence: TGTGCCAGCAGCACGGGACAGCTAAGAAACAATGAGCAGTTCTTC. The encoded protein is CASSTGQLRNNEQFF.